This T cell receptor (beta chain) was found in a study of cytomegalovirus exposure and HLA in healthy donors. Clones were sequenced by immunoSEQ multiplex PCR, and TCRdb holds only the in-frame ones, with some missing. The sample records some 130,000 clones, roughly 90% being singletons. From germline, CDR1 is MNHEY and CDR2 SMNVEV (reference sequence). The CDR3 has 15 amino acids. V shed 0 bases and J 4 bases; nucleotides not matched to a gene: 3. From the 120-subject validation cohort, which was separate from the roughly 610-subject first cohort, the donors were drawn. This clone is large within its sample.

The material sequenced was PBMCs. The rearrangement joins TRBV27 to TRBJ2-1; 7 positions agree with TRBD1. This sequence originates from a man aged 18 to 30 in good health and CMV-seronegative. The CDR3 spells CASSLSTTGYNEQFF. The CDR3 DNA reads TGTGCCAGCAGTTTATCCACGACAGGGTACAATGAGCAGTTCTTC.